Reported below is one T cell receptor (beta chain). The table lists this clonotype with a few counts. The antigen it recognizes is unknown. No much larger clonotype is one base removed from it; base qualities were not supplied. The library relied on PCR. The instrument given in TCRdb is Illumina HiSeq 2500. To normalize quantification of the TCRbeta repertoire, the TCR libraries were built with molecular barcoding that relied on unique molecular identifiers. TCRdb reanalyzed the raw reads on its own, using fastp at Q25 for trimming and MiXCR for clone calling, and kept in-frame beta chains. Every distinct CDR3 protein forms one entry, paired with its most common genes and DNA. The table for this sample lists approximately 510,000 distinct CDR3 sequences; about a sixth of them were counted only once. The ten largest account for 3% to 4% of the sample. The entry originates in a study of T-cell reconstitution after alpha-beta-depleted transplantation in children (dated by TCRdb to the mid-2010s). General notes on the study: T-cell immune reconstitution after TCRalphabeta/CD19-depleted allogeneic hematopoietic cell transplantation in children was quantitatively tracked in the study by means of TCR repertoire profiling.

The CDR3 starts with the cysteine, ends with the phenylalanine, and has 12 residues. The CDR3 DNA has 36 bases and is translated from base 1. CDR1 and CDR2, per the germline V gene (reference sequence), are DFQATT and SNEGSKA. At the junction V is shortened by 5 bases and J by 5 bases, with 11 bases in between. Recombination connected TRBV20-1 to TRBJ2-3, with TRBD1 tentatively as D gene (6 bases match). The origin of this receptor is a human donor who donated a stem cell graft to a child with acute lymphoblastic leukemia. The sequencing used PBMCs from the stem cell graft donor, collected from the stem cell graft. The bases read TGCAGTGCTGCGACAGGAGGAGATACGCAGTATTTT. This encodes CSAATGGDTQYF.